These T cell receptor beta chains were read from a single sample in a study of blood T cell repertoires in COVID-19. Produced via immunoSEQ multiplex PCR; TCRdb's table is partial and in-frame only. The sample has a few hundred thousand clones; 80% to 90% are singletons. Input material: peripheral blood. The receptors come from a woman in her seventies with acute or convalescent COVID-19. Both conserved end residues are part of each CDR3.

V,CDR3
TRBV9,CASSGPGQGNTEAFF
TRBV21-1,CASSFSGAAFF
TRBV19,CASTLGHWNTEAFF
TRBV23-1,CASSRTQNTGELFF
TRBV5-5,CASSLEAGPLNQPQHF
TRBV7-7,CASSLGGTSPNEQFF
TRBV4-1,CASSQDKGGSATQYF
TRBV19,CASSDYRESPLHF
TRBV30,CAWGQSGNTIYF
TRBV19,CASSAPHRGSAEAFF
TRBV2,CAISPSYNSPLHF
TRBV7-2,CASSLGSGYEQYF
TRBV4-1,CASSPSWQGSETQYF
TRBV7-9,CASSPSGVYGYTF
TRBV19,CASSMSGQGKQPQHF
TRBV7-9,CASSSHRGDWETQYF
TRBV12-3/TRBV12-4,CASRPRTGPLHF
TRBV6-2/TRBV6-3,CASSPSGKGGQPQHF
TRBV7-8,CASSLAGGEEKLFF
TRBV6-1,CATGAGLGTTDTQYF
TRBV19,CASSMYRGTEAFF
TRBV5-1,CASSLMGLSGPDTQYF
TRBV7-9,CASRKKGEREKLFF
TRBV2,CASSTRDLGNTIYF
TRBV3-1/TRBV3-2,CASSHGTSAAGELFF
TRBV7-9,CASSYRTGGIVNGYTF
TRBV2,CASRTSGGSYEQYF
TRBV25-1,CASSEMEGKADTQYF
TRBV18,CASSLQGSYGYTF
TRBV6-5,CASSRVITEAFF
TRBV5-1,CASSLFPDRAFF
TRBV2,CARRKTSGVFAGELFF
TRBV9,CASSPTGEGVKTQYF
TRBV7-9,CASSLETTGTNEKLFF
TRBV6-5,CASSRPQEGRYEQYF
TRBV4-1,CASSQVESFRRYEQYF
TRBV5-5,CASSLRSTGSAPQHF
TRBV6-1,CASSSGGQPQHF
TRBV18,CASSSITGELFF
TRBV19,CASSILRGGPSSGANVLTF
TRBV10-1,CASSEAGGNQPQHF
TRBV25-1,CASSANRVRGFPEAFF
TRBV27,CASSLRQGLMNTEAFF
TRBV5-1,CASSLEGTGGTGYTF
TRBV14,CASSSLIHTEAFF
TRBV3-1/TRBV3-2,CASSQISGGPYEQYF
TRBV6-4,CASNVIPTGDLGYSGNTIYF
TRBV18,CASSPGLAGGYEQYF
TRBV3-1/TRBV3-2,CASSLSGGSATTLRKTQYF
TRBV6-5,CASSASGGPSGEQFF
TRBV10-3,CATGPEGPSGNTIYF
TRBV3-1/TRBV3-2,CASSQGVANLVGYTF
TRBV18,CASATGTAKNYEQYF
TRBV11-2,CASTNGVKGRGWKTQYF
TRBV18,CASSPPGQGRVAGNTIYF
TRBV29-1,CSVSVAGGITEAFF
TRBV7-9,CASSLEFGPEAFF
TRBV7-8,CASSPNAAGGLYGYTF
TRBV5-1,CASSLRGGETQYF